This entry lists 23 T cell receptor beta chains sequenced from one sample in a study of T cell changes during pregnancy in multiple sclerosis. This table comes from immunoSEQ multiplex PCR, and its TCRdb copy is limited to in-frame clones, with some not included. Of tens of thousands of clones in the sample, about 92% were seen once. This specimen consisted of CD4+ T cells from peripheral blood mononuclear cells, obtained after pregnancy. These TCRs come from a female donor with multiple sclerosis, enrolled in a pregnancy study.

This clone is a singleton in its sample. The V and J genes are TRBV6-1 and TRBJ2-4; 8 bases align to TRBD2. The J segment lost 4 bases and the V segment lost 1 base, leaving 15 bases of the junction unmatched. CDR1 is MNHNS, CDR2 SASEGT, per germline. This CDR3 is 19 amino acids long. The CDR3 DNA follows: TGTGCCAGCAGTGAAGAGTTTGGGCTAGCGGGCGGGGGGAAAAACATTCAGTACTTC. It specifies CASSEEFGLAGGGKNIQYF.

The chain has TRBV10-3 and TRBJ1-2, with TRBD1 matching over 7 bases. V dropped 6 bases and J dropped 1; count of bases not matched to a gene: 2. The CDR3 is made up of 13 amino acids. Germline CDR1 reads ENHRY; CDR2 reads SYGVKD. In DNA, the CDR3 is TGTGCCATCAGCGGGGACAGTAACTATGGCTACACCTTC. This codes for CAISGDSNYGYTF.

J is TRBJ2-7 and V is TRBV9; possibly TRBD2 for D (5 bases). This CDR3 has 13 amino acids. Germline assignment: CDR1 SGDLS and CDR2 YYNGEE. The germline V and J ends were trimmed by 2 bases and 6 bases, with 12 bases remaining between them. The CDR3 sequence: CASSVREAGEQYF. The CDR3 DNA sequence: TGTGCCAGCAGCGTCCGCGAGGCGGGCGAGCAGTACTTC.

The chain couples TRBV7-6 to TRBJ1-1; D ambiguous. Germline lookup yields CDR1 SGHVS and CDR2 FNYEAQ. The CDR3 runs to 13 residues. Deletions cut 4 bases from V and 4 bases from J, with 10 bases between. CDR3 DNA: TGTGCCAGCAGCTCAGAATCAGGCACTGAAGCTTTCTTT. It yields the protein CASSSESGTEAFF.

The chain uses TRBV6-4 and TRBJ2-6; 9 bases map to TRBD1. Germline V CDR1 and CDR2: MRHNA, SNTAGT. The CDR3 extends over 18 amino acids. Unmatched junction bases numbered 8, after V lost 4 bases and J lost 1 base. The CDR3 DNA follows: TGTGCCAGCAGTGCTTGGGGACAGGGAGATTCTGGGGCCAACGTCCTGACTTTC. It encodes CASSAWGQGDSGANVLTF.

This clone was counted only a few times. Within the sample, other DNA sequences also encode this same CDR3. The chain uses TRBV2 and TRBJ1-1; 7 bases align to TRBD1. Germline CDR1 and CDR2: SNHLY and FYNNEI. V lost 4 bases, J lost 1 base, and 0 bases stayed unmatched. The CDR3 has 13 amino acids. CDR3 sequence (DNA): TGTGCCAGCAGTGGACAGGGGAACACTGAAGCTTTCTTT. Amino acid sequence: CASSGQGNTEAFF.

The V call is TRBV7-6, the J call TRBJ1-3, with D unclear. Deletions cut 2 bases from V and 0 bases from J, with 8 bases between. Per germline, CDR1 SGHVS and CDR2 FNYEAQ. There are 15 residues in the CDR3. The CDR3 sequence: CASSLYLSSGNTIYF. The CDR3 DNA is TGTGCCAGCAGCTTATATTTGAGCTCTGGAAACACCATATATTTT.

This chain uses TRBV28 with TRBJ1-5; a weak D match, TRBD1 (5 bases). V lost 5 bases and J lost 11, with 13 bases in between. Germline V gene sequence: CDR1 MDHEN, CDR2 SYDVKM. The CDR3 contains 12 residues. For the CDR3, the DNA is TGTGCCAGCAGTCCAGGACCGGGGGCCCAGCATTTT. Translated, it gives CASSPGPGAQHF.

This chain joins TRBV6-5 and TRBJ1-2; no reliable D call. Trimming shortened V by 3 bases and J by 7 bases, and 12 bases separated the two germline ends. Germline assignment: CDR1 MNHEY and CDR2 SVGAGI. This CDR3 contains 13 residues. The CDR3 DNA reads as TGTGCCAGCAGTTATCGGGAGGCTGGTGGCTACACCTTC. Amino acid sequence: CASSYREAGGYTF.

The chain employs TRBV14 and TRBJ2-7, with TRBD2 as a possible D gene (5 bases). From germline, CDR1 is SGHDN and CDR2 FVKESK. The CDR3 runs 14 residues. V gave up 3 bases and J gave up 6 bases, with 15 bases separating them. This chain's CDR3 is CASSHPGVATEQYF. For the CDR3, the DNA is TGTGCCAGCAGCCACCCCGGGGTAGCGACCGAGCAGTACTTC.

This clone was observed a single time. The chain employs TRBV4-3 and TRBJ2-3; a weak D match, TRBD2 (5 bases). Trimming shortened V by 4 bases and J by 4 bases, and 9 bases separated the two germline ends. Germline-derived CDR1 and CDR2 are LGHNA and YSLEER. The CDR3 has 13 residues. CDR3 DNA sequence: TGCGCCAGCAGCCGGAGCGGCCCAGATACGCAGTATTTT. Translating it yields CASSRSGPDTQYF.

Only one count was recorded for this clone. The genes are TRBV5-5 and TRBJ1-6; 8 bases match TRBD1. Trimming removed 5 bases from V and 8 bases from J; junction bases left unmatched: 15. The CDR3 spans 17 residues. The germline V gene encodes CDR1 SGHKS and CDR2 YYEKEE (reference sequence). The CDR3 bases are TGTGCCAGCAGGAGAGCAGGGGGCCTAGAAGGAGATTCACCCCTCCACTTT. It translates to CASRRAGGLEGDSPLHF.

This clone has only a few counts. The gene calls are TRBV18 and TRBJ2-7; the D gene is possibly TRBD1 (6 bases). This CDR3 region has 13 residues. Germline CDR1 and CDR2: KGHSH and LQKENI. Trimming left V 6 bases short and J 4 bases short, with 13 bases between. As DNA, the CDR3 is TGTGCCAGCTCCCCCGGACAGTTTTACGAGCAGTACTTC. Translated: CASSPGQFYEQYF.

This chain connects TRBV4-1 to TRBJ2-2, with TRBD2 matching 9 bases. Germline assignment: CDR1 MGHRA and CDR2 YSYEKL. Unmatched junction bases numbered 5, after V lost 4 bases and J lost 5 bases. The CDR3 has 15 residues. Written as DNA, the CDR3 is TGCGCCAGCAGCCTATTCCTAGCGGGGACCGGGGAGCTGTTTTTT. Protein: CASSLFLAGTGELFF.

The chain has TRBV9 and TRBJ1-3; the D gene is possibly TRBD1 (6 bases). Germline V lookup: CDR1 SGDLS, CDR2 YYNGEE. The V end was cut by 4 bases, the J end by 0 bases, with 14 bases between. This CDR3 spans 16 amino acids. The CDR3 nucleotides are TGTGCCAGCAGCACAACCCACAGGGCCTCTGGAAACACCATATATTTT. Translated: CASSTTHRASGNTIYF. Filled out from reference TRBV9 and TRBJ1-3, the complete variable domain reads DSGVTQTPKHLITATGQRVTLRCSPRSGDLSVYWYQQSLDQGLQFLIQYYNGEERAKGNILERFSAQQFPDLHSELNLSSLELGDSALYFCASSTTHRASGNTIYFGEGSWLTVV.

The chain combines TRBV5-1 with TRBJ2-5, with 13 bases that match TRBD2. The ends lost 1 base at V and 1 base at J; junction bases unmatched: 4. The germline CDR1 and CDR2 sequences are SGHRS and YFSETQ. The CDR3 contains 17 residues. This chain's CDR3 is CASSLSTSGGPQETQYF. CDR3 DNA sequence: TGCGCCAGCAGCTTGTCGACTAGCGGGGGGCCCCAAGAGACCCAGTACTTC.

This chain joins TRBV2 and TRBJ1-5; D gene unclear. Germline CDR1 SNHLY, CDR2 FYNNEI. This CDR3 has 15 amino acids. The germline V and J ends were trimmed by 4 bases and 1 base, with 11 bases remaining between them. The chain's CDR3 is CASSGWGGSNQPQHF. In DNA, the CDR3 is TGTGCCAGCAGTGGTTGGGGAGGCAGCAATCAGCCCCAGCATTTT.

The chain is built from TRBV18 and TRBJ1-3; TRBD1 agrees at 7 bases. V was pared by 8 bases and J by 0 bases, with 7 bases of the junction left unmatched. The CDR3 runs 15 residues. The germline V gene encodes CDR1 KGHSH and CDR2 LQKENI. The CDR3 bases are TGTGCCAGCACAGGGACAGACACCTCTGGAAACACCATATATTTT. As protein: CASTGTDTSGNTIYF.

The chain employs TRBV6-1 and TRBJ1-2; maybe TRBD1 (6 bases). The CDR3 spans 15 residues. The germline V gene has CDR1 MNHNS and CDR2 SASEGT. Trimming left V 1 base short and J 8 bases short, with 17 bases between. The CDR3 loop is CASSEVGRGSGGYTF. The CDR3 DNA reads as TGTGCCAGCAGTGAAGTCGGCAGGGGTTCGGGCGGCTACACCTTC.

The chain couples TRBV5-4 to TRBJ2-1, with 7 nucleotides matching TRBD1. Germline loops: CDR1 SGHNT, CDR2 YYREEE (reference sequence). The CDR3 extends over 14 amino acids. V lost 6 bases to trimming and J lost 2 bases; unmatched junction nucleotides: 5. The CDR3 DNA reads TGTGCCAGCAACCTGAGGGGGCCCTACAATGAGCAGTTCTTC. Its translation: CASNLRGPYNEQFF.

The chain links TRBV18 to TRBJ1-2; tentative D call: TRBD1 (5 bases). The CDR3 is 13 amino acids. Germline values: CDR1 KGHSH, CDR2 LQKENI. Trimming pared 5 bases from V and 5 bases from J, leaving 12 bases between. This chain's CDR3 is CASSAGRWYGYTF. CDR3 DNA: TGTGCCAGCTCAGCGGGACGGTGGTATGGCTACACCTTC.

This rearrangement joins TRBV19 to TRBJ1-3; 9 bases agree with TRBD1. Germline CDR1 and CDR2: LNHDA and SQIVND (reference sequence). CDR3 length: 13 residues. V gave up 8 bases and J gave up 8 bases; unmatched junction bases: 7. The CDR3 nucleotides are TGTGCCAGTTCCCGGACAGGGGAGGACACCATATATTTT. Its translation is CASSRTGEDTIYF.

The rearrangement joins TRBV5-4 to TRBJ2-4; D possibly corresponds to TRBD1 (6 bases). Per germline, CDR1 SGHNT and CDR2 YYREEE (reference sequence). The CDR3 length is 15 residues. The V and J ends lost 5 bases and 5 bases respectively, with 17 bases between them. The CDR3 region is CASSRPRGEENIQYF. The CDR3 DNA reads TGTGCCAGCAGTCGGCCCAGGGGAGAGGAAAACATTCAGTACTTC.